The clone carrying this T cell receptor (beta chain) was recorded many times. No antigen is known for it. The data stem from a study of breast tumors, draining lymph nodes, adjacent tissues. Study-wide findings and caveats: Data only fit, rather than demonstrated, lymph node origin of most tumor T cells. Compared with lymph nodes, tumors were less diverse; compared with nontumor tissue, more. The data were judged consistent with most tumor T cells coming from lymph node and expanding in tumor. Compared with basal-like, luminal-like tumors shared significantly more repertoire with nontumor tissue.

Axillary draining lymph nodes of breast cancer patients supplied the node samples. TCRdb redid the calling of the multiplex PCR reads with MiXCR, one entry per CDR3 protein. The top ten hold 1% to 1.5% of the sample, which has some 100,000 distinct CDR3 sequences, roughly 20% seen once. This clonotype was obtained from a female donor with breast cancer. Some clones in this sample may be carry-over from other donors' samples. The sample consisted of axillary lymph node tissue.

CDR3 nucleotide sequence: TGTGCCACAGGGACAGCAGCCACAGATACGCAGTATTTT. Translating gives CATGTAATDTQYF. The chain links TRBV10-3 to TRBJ2-3, with 7 nucleotides matching TRBD1. After removal of 10 bases from V and 2 bases from J, the junction contained 6 bases not matched to a gene. Germline V CDR1 and CDR2: ENHRY, SYGVKD. The CDR3 covers 13 residues.